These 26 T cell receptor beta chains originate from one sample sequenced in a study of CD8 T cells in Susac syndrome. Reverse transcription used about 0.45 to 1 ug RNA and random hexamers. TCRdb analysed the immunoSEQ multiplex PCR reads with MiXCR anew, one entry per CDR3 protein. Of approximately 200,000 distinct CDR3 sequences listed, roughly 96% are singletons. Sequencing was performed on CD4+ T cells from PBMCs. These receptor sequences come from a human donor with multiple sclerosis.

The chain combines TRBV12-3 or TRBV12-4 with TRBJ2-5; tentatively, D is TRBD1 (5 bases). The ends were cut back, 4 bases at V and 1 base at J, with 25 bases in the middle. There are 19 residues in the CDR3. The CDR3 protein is CASSSGPFWGSTGQETQYF. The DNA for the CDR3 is TGTGCCAGCAGTTCAGGTCCCTTTTGGGGCTCCACGGGCCAAGAGACCCAGTACTTC.

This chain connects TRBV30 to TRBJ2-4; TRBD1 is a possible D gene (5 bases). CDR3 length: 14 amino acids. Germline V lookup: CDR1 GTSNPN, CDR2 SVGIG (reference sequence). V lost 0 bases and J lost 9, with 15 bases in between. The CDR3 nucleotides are TGTGCCTGGAGTGTAGGAGAGCATCAGGGCATTCAGTACTTC. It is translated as CAWSVGEHQGIQYF. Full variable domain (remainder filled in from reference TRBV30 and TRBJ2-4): SQTIHQWPATLVQPVGSPLSLECTVEGTSNPNLYWYRQAAGRGLQLLFYSVGIGQISSEVPQNLSASRPQDRQFILSSKKLLLSDSGFYLCAWSVGEHQGIQYFGAGTRLSVL.

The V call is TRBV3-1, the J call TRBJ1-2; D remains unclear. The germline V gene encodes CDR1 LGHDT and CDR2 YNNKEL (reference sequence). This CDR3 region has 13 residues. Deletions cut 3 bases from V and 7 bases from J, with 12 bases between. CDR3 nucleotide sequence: TGTGCCAGCAGCCATCGAGGCGGTGGTGGCTACACCTTC. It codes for CASSHRGGGGYTF.

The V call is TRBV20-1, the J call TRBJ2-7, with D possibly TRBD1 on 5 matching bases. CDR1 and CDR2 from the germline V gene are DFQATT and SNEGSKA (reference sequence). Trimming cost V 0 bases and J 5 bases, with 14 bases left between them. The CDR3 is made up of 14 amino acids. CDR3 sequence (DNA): TGCAGTGCTAGAGATTCGGCCAGGGCCCACGAGCAGTACTTC. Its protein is CSARDSARAHEQYF.

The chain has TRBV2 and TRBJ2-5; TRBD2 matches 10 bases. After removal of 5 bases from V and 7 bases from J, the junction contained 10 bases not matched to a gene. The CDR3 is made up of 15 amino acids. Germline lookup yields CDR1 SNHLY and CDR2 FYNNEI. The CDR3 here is CASSRTLAGVGTQYF. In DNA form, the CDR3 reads TGTGCCAGCAGTCGAACCCTAGCGGGAGTAGGGACCCAGTACTTC.

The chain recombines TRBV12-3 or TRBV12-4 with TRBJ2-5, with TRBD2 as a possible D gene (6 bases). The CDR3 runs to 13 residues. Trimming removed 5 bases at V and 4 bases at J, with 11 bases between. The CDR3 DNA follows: TGTGCCAGCAGTGGAGGGGTTCGAGAGACCCAGTACTTC. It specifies CASSGGVRETQYF.

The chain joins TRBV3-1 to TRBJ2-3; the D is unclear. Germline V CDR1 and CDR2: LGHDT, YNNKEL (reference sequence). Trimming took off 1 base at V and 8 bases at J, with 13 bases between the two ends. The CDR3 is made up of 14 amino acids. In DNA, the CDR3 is TGTGCCAGCAGCCAAGCCCCGACTTTTGGTACGCAGTATTTT. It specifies CASSQAPTFGTQYF.

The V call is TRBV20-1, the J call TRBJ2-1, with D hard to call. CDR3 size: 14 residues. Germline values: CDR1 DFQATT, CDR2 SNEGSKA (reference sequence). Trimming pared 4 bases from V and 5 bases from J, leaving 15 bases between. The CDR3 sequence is CSATTGARHNEQFF. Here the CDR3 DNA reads TGCAGTGCTACTACCGGCGCACGGCACAATGAGCAGTTCTTC.

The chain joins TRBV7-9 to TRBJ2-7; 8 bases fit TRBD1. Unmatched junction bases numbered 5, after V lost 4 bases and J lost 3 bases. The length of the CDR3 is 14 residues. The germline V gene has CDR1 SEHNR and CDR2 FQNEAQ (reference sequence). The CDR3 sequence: CASSSPTGVYEQYF. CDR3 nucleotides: TGTGCCAGCAGCTCCCCGACAGGGGTCTACGAGCAGTACTTC.

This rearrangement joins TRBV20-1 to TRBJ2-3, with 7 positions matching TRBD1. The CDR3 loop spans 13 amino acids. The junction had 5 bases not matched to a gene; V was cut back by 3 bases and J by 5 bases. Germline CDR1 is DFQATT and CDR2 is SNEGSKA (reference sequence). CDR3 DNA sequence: TGCAGTGCTAGCCGACAGGGTAAAGATACGCAGTATTTT. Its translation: CSASRQGKDTQYF.

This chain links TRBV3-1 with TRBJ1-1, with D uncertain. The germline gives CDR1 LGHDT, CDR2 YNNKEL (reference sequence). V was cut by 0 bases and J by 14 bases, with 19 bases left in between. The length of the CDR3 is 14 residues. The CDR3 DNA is TGTGCCAGCAGCCAAGATAGGGAGGGTCGGGCATCCTTCTTT. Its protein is CASSQDREGRASFF. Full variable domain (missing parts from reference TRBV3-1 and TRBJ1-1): DTAVSQTPKYLVTQMGNDKSIKCEQNLGHDTMYWYKQDSKKFLKIMFSYNNKELIINETVPNRFSPKSPDKAHLNLHINSLELGDSAVYFCASSQDREGRASFFGQGTRLTVV.

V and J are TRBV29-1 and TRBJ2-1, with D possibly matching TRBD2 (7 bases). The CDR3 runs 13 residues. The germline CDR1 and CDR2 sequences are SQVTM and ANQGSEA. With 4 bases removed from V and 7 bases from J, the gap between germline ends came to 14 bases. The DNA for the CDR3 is TGCAGCGTTGTTGGGGGGGGGCCGAATGAGCAGTTCTTC. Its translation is CSVVGGGPNEQFF.

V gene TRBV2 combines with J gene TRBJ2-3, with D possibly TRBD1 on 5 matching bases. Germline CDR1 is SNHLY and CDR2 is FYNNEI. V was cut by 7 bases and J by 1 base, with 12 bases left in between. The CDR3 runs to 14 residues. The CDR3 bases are TGTGCCAGCACTCCGACAGCACGCACAGATACGCAGTATTTT. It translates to CASTPTARTDTQYF.

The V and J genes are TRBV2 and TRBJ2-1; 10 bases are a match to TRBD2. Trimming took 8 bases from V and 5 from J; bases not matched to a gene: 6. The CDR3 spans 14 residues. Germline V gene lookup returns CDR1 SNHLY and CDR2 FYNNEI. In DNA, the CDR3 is TGTGCCAGCCTCCGGACTAGCGGCAACAATGAGCAGTTCTTC. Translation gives CASLRTSGNNEQFF.

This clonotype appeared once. The CDR3: CSATRDSPNTEAFF. The CDR3 nucleotides read TGCAGTGCGACTCGGGACAGCCCGAACACTGAAGCTTTCTTT. The chain recombines TRBV20-1 with TRBJ1-1, with TRBD1 matching over 7 bases. V lost 6 bases and J lost 1; bases outside the gene matches: 8. The germline CDR1 and CDR2 sequences are DFQATT and SNEGSKA (reference sequence). There are 14 residues in the CDR3.

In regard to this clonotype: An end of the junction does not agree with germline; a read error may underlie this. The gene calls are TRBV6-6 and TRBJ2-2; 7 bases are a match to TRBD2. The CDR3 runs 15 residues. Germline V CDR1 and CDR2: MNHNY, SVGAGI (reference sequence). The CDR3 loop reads CASRPGGGNNGELFF. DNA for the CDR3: TGTGCCAGCAGGCCCGGGGGAGGGAACAACGGGGAGCTGTTTTTT.

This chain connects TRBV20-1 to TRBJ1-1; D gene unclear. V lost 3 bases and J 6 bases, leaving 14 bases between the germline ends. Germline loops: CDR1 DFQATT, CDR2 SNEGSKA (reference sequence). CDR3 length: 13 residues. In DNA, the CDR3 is TGCAGTGCTAGTCGGAGGACCCAACCTGAAGCTTTCTTT. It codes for CSASRRTQPEAFF.

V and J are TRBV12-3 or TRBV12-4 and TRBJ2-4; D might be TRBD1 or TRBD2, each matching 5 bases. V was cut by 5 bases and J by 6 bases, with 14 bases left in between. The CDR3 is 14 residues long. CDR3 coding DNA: TGTGCCAGCAGTCCCGTGGGGGTCCTAAACATTCAGTACTTC. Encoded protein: CASSPVGVLNIQYF.

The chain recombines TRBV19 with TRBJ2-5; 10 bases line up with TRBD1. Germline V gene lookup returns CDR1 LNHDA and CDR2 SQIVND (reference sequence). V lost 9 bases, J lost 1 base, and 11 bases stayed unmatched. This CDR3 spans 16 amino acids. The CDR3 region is CARTGGDGSSQETQYF. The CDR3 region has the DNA TGTGCCAGGACAGGGGGCGATGGGTCCTCCCAAGAGACCCAGTACTTC.

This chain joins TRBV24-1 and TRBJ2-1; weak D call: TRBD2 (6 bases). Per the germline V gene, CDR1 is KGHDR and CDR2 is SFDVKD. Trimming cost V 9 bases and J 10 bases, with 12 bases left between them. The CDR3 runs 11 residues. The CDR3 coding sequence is TGTGCCACCGGGGGAGGAAGGGAGCAGTTCTTC. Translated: CATGGGREQFF.

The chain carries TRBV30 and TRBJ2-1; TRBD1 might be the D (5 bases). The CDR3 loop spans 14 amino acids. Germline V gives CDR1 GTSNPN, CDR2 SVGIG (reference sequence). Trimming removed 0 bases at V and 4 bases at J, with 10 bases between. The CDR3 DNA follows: TGTGCCTGGAGTGTGCAGGGAACATACAATGAGCAGTTCTTC. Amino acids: CAWSVQGTYNEQFF.

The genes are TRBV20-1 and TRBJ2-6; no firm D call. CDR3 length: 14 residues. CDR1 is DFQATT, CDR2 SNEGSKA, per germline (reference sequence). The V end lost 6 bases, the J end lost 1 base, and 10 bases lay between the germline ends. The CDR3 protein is CSAPQESGANVLTF. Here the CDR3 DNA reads TGCAGTGCGCCACAAGAATCTGGGGCCAACGTCCTGACTTTC.

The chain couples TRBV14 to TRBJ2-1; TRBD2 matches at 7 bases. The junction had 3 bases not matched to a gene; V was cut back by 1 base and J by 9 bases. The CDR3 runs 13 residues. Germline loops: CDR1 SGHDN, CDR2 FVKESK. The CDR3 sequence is CASSQVGTTEQFF. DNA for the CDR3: TGTGCCAGCAGCCAAGTCGGGACTACTGAGCAGTTCTTC.

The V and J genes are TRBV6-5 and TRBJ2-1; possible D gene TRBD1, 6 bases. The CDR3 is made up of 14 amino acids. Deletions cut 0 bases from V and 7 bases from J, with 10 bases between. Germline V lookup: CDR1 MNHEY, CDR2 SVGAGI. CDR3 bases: TGTGCCAGCAGTTACTCCAGGGGATGGAATGAGCAGTTCTTC. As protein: CASSYSRGWNEQFF.

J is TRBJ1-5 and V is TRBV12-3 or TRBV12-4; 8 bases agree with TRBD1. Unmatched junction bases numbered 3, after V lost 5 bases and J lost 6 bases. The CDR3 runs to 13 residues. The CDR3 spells CASSPDRGQPQHF. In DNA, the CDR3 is TGTGCCAGCAGTCCCGACAGGGGTCAGCCCCAGCATTTT.

The CDR3 region is CASSSWDYMNTEAFF. The CDR3 DNA is TGCGCCAGCAGCTCTTGGGACTACATGAACACTGAAGCTTTCTTT. V gene TRBV5-1 combines with J gene TRBJ1-1, with a possible D match to TRBD1 (5 bases). The germline CDR1 and CDR2 sequences are SGHRS and YFSETQ. V was cut by 3 bases and J by 0 bases, with 12 bases left in between. The CDR3 length is 15 residues.